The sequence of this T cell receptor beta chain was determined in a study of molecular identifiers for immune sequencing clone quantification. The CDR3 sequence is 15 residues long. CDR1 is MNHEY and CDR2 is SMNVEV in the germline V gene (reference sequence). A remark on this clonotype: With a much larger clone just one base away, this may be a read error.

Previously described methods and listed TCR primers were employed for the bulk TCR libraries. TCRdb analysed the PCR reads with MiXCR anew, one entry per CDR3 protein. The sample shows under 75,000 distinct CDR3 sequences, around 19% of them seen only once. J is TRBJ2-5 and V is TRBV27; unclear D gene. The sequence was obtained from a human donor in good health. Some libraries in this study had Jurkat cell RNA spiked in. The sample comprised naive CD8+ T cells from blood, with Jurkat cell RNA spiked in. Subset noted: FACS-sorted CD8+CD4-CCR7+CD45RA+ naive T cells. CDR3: CASSLGMSYQETQCF. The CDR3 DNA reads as TGTGCCAGCAGTTTGGGGATGTCGTACCAAGAGACCCAGTGCTTC.